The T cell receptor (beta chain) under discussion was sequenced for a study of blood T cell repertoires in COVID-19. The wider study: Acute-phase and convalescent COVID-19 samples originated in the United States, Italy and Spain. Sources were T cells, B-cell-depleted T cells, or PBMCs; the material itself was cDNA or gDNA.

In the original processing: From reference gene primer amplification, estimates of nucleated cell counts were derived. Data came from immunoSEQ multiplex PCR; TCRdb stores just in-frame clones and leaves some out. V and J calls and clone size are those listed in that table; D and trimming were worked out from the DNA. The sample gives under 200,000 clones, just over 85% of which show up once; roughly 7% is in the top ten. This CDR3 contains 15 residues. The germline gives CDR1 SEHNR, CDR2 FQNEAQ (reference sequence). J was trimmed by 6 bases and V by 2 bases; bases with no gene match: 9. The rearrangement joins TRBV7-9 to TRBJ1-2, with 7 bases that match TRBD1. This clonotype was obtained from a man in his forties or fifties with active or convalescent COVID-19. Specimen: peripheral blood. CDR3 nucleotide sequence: TGTGCCAGCAGCTTAAGGGGGCCGGGCCTTGATGGCTACACCTTC. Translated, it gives CASSLRGPGLDGYTF. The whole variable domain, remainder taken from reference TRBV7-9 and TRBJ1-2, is DTGVSQNPRHKITKRGQNVTFRCDPISEHNRLYWYRQTLGQGPEFLTYFQNEAQLEKSRLLSDRFSAERPKGSFSTLEIQRTEQGDSAMYLCASSLRGPGLDGYTFGSGTRLTVV.